This TCR beta chain came from a study of T cell repertoires in cytomegalovirus infection. About the study: As its CMV epitopes, the study selected recently identified HLA-C-restricted and well-studied HLA-B-restricted targets. Study-wide results and caveats: What dominated the ex vivo response were HLA-C-restricted CMV-specific TCR beta clonotypes.

V was trimmed by 5 bases and J by 1 base, leaving 11 bases between them. CDR1 is SGHNT, CDR2 YENEEA, per germline. The CDR3 has 14 residues. One entry per CDR3 protein, called by TCRdb with MiXCR from the reads. The sample lists around 770,000 distinct CDR3 sequences, almost 30% occurring once. Concerning this clonotype: Its antigen is not identified.

The V and J genes are TRBV11-3 and TRBJ1-1; D perhaps matches TRBD1 (5 bases). This receptor was taken from a human donor in good health (CMV status not recorded). Some clones in this sample may be carry-over from other donors' samples. The specimen comprised cultured CD8+ T cells from PBMCs, sampled from culture after CMV antigen stimulation. The CDR3 reads CASSKTTGNTEAFF. CDR3 sequence (DNA): TGTGCCAGCAGCAAAACTACAGGGAACACTGAAGCTTTCTTT.